This T cell receptor beta chain was sequenced during a study of T-cell memory formation after mild COVID-19. On the study more broadly: TCR clusters were largely donor specific. Overall study findings and caveats: The main location of contracting CD4+ clones was CM and EM, and that of contracting CD8+ clones was EMRA. Balance between CD4 and CD8 was seen in clones contracting day 15 to 85, and a CD4+ lean was seen in later expanders.

Remarks on this clonotype: The antigen remains unidentified.

5'RACE primed from the constant segment yielded TCR alpha and TCR beta cDNA libraries bearing sample barcodes and UMIs. Each CDR3 protein is one row after TCRdb ran MiXCR on the 5' RACE reads. The table records 470,000 or so distinct CDR3 sequences, roughly 18% of them present only once. This CDR3 is 15 amino acids long. Losses at the gene ends were 4 bases for V and 0 bases for J; bases not matched to a gene: 7. Per the germline V gene, CDR1 is DFQATT and CDR2 is SNEGSKA (reference sequence). The material sequenced was PBMCs or a T cell subset sorted from them (not recorded which). J is TRBJ1-1 and V is TRBV20-1; TRBD1 matches 8 bases. The TCR was taken from a man in his late teens or twenties who had mild COVID-19 (a few samples of this study predate the infection). Cell type and time point are not known. CDR3 sequence: CSANRQGSVNTEAFF. In nucleotides, the CDR3 is TGCAGTGCTAATCGACAGGGGTCGGTGAACACTGAAGCTTTCTTT.